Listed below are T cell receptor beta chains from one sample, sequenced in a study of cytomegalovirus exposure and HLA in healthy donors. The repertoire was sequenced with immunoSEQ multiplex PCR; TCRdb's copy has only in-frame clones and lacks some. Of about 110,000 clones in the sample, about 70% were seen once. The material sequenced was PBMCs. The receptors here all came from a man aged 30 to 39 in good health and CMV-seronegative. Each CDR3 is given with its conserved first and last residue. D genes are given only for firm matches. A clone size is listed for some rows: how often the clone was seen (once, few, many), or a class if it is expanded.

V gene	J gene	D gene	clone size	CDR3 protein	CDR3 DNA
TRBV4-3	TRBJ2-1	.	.	CASSQDYSSLYNEQFF	TGCGCCAGCAGCCAAGATTACAGTTCCCTCTACAATGAGCAGTTCTTC
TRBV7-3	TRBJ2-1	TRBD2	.	CASSWGVSGDSYNEQFF	TGTGCCAGCAGCTGGGGGGTTAGCGGGGACTCCTACAATGAGCAGTTCTTC
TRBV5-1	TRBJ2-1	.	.	CASSSTGNNEQFF	TGCGCCAGCAGCTCCACAGGTAACAATGAGCAGTTCTTC
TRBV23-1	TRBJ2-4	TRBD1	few	CASSPRDRERNIQYF	TGCGCCAGCAGTCCTCGGGACAGGGAAAGAAACATTCAGTACTTC
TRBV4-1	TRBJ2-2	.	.	CASSQEFGYERPNTGELFF	TGCGCCAGCAGCCAAGAATTCGGTTATGAGCGGCCGAACACCGGGGAGCTGTTTTTT
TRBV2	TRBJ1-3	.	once	CASSEQISGNTIYF	TGTGCCAGCAGTGAACAGATCTCTGGAAACACCATATATTTT
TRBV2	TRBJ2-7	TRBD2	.	CASRTGGYEQYF	TGTGCCAGCAGGACGGGGGGATACGAGCAGTACTTC
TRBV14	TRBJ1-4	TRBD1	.	CASSPSPGQENEKLFF	TGTGCCAGCAGCCCCTCTCCGGGACAGGAGAATGAAAAACTGTTTTTT
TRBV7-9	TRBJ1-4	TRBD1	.	CASSLGTGGIEKLFF	TGTGCCAGCAGCTTAGGGACAGGGGGCATTGAAAAACTGTTTTTT
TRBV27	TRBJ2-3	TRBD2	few	CASKTSGRSDTQYF	TGTGCCAGCAAGACTAGCGGGAGGTCAGATACGCAGTATTTT
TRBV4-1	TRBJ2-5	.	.	CASSQVYTGIQETQYF	TGCGCCAGCAGCCAAGTTTATACAGGGATCCAAGAGACCCAGTACTTC
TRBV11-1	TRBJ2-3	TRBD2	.	CASSSRGEGDTQYF	TGTGCCAGCAGCTCCCGGGGGGAGGGAGATACGCAGTATTTT
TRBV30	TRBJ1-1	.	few	CAWKGRLGTEAFF	TGTGCCTGGAAGGGGCGGCTTGGGACTGAAGCTTTCTTT
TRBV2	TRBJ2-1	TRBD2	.	CASSGLLAGRYNEQFF	TGTGCCAGCAGCGGCCTACTAGCGGGACGCTACAATGAGCAGTTCTTC
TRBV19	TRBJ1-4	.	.	CASSLQGLGNEKLFF	TGTGCCAGTAGTCTTCAGGGGCTGGGTAATGAAAAACTGTTTTTT
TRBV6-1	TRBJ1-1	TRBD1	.	CASSGQGHTEAFF	TGTGCCAGCAGTGGACAGGGTCACACTGAAGCTTTCTTT